This section outlines one T cell receptor beta chain sequence together with its context. Clones were sequenced by immunoSEQ multiplex PCR, and TCRdb holds only the in-frame ones, with some missing. The repertoire holds 95,000 to 130,000 clones, approximately 90% seen once, with 2% to 3% in the top ten. Germline V lookup: CDR1 KGHSY, CDR2 FQNENV. The CDR3 covers 15 residues. Germline trimming cut 5 bases from V and 6 bases from J; bases unmatched to any gene: 8. This entry is derived from a study of control samples from healthy donors and cancer patients. The specimen was blood. This TCR was sampled from a woman in her 70s in good health. The V gene is TRBV16, the J gene TRBJ2-7, with 12 nucleotides matching TRBD1. The CDR3 spells CASSGPGQGAREQYF. The CDR3 DNA reads as TGTGCCAGCAGCGGCCCGGGACAGGGGGCGCGCGAGCAGTACTTC. The full variable domain, with the rest looked up from reference TRBV16 and TRBJ2-7, is GEEVAQTPKHLVRGEGQKAKLYCAPIKGHSYVFWYQQVLKNEFKFLISFQNENVFDETGMPKERFSAKCLPNSPCSLEIQATKLEDSAVYFCASSGPGQGAREQYFGPGTRLTVT.